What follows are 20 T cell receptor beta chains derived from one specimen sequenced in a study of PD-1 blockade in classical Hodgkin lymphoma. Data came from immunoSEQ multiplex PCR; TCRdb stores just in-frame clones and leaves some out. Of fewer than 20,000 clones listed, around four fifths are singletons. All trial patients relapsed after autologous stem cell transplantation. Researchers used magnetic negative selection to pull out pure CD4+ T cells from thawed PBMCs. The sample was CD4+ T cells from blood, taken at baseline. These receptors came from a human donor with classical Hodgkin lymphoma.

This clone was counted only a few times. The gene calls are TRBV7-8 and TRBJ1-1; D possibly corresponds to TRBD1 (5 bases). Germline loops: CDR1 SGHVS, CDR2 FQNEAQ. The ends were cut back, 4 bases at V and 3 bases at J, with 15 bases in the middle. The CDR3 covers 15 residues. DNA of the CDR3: TGTGCCAGCAGCTACACCGAGGGGTTTCACACTGAAGCTTTCTTT. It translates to CASSYTEGFHTEAFF.

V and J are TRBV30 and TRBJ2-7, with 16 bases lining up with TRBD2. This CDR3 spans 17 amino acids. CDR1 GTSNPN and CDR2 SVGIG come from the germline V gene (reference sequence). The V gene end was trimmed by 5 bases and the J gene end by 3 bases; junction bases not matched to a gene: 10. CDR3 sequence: CAWDWGTSGRDFYEQYF. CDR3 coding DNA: TGTGCCTGGGATTGGGGGACTAGCGGGAGGGATTTCTACGAGCAGTACTTC.

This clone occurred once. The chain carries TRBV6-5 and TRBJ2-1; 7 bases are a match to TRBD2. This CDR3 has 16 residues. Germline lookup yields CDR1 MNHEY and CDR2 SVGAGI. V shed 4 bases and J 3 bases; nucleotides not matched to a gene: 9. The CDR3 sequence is CASSSRAGTIYNEQFF. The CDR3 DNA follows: TGTGCCAGCAGTTCGCGAGCGGGGACTATCTACAATGAGCAGTTCTTC.

Here the CDR3 reads CASSLSGRVDTGELFF. Here the CDR3 DNA reads TGTGCCAGCAGTTTATCGGGGAGGGTAGACACCGGGGAGCTGTTTTTT. This chain joins TRBV27 and TRBJ2-2; 7 positions match TRBD2. Germline V gene sequence: CDR1 MNHEY, CDR2 SMNVEV (reference sequence). The CDR3 is 16 residues long. J was trimmed by 3 bases and V by 0 bases; bases with no gene match: 4.

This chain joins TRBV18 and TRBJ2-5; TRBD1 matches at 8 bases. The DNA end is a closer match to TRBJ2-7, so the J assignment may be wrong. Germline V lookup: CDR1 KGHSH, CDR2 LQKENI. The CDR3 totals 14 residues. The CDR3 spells CASSAGTGPTEQYF. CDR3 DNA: TGTGCCAGCTCAGCCGGGACAGGACCTACCGAGCAGTACTTC.

CDR3 coding DNA: TGTGCCAGCAGCTTAGCTGTTAATGAAAAACTGTTTTTT. Its translation: CASSLAVNEKLFF. This chain connects TRBV5-6 to TRBJ1-4; D is unresolved. This CDR3 region has 13 residues. Germline V gene data show CDR1 as SGHDT and CDR2 as YYEEEE. The ends were cut back, 2 bases at V and 4 bases at J, with 6 bases in the middle.

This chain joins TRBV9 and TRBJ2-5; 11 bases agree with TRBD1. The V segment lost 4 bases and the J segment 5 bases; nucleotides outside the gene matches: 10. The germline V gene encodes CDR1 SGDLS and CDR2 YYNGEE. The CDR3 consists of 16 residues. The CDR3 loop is CASSPAGTGGTETQYF. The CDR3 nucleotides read TGTGCCAGCAGCCCGGCCGGGACAGGGGGGACGGAGACCCAGTACTTC.

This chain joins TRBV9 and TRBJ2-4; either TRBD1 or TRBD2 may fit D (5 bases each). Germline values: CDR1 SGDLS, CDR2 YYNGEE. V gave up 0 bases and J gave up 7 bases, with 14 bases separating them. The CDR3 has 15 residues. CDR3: CASSVGDPKRNIQYF. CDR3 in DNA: TGTGCCAGCAGCGTAGGGGACCCCAAAAGGAACATTCAGTACTTC.

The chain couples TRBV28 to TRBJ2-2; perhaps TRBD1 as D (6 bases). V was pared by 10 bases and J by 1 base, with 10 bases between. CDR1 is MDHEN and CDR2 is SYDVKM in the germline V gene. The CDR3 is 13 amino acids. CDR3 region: CATLDRNTGELFF. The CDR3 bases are TGTGCCACCTTGGACAGGAACACCGGGGAGCTGTTTTTT.

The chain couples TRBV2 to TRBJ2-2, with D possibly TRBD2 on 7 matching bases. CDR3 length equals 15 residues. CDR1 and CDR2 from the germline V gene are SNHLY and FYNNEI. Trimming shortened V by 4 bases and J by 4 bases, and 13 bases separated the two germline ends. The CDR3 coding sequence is TGTGCCAGCAGTGTAATGGGAGGGGGCACCGGGGAGCTGTTTTTT. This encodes CASSVMGGGTGELFF.

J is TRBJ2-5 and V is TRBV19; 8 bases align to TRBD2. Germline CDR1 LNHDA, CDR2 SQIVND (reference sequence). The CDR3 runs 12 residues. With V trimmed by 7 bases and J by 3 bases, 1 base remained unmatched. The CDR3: CASTGGEETQYF. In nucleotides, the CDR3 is TGTGCCAGTACCGGGGGGGAAGAGACCCAGTACTTC.

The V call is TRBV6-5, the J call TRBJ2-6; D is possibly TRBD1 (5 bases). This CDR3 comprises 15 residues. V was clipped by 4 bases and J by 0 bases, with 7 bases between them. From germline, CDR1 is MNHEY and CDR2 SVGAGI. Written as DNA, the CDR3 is TGTGCCAGCAGTTTTCAGGGCTCTGGGGCCAACGTCCTGACTTTC. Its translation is CASSFQGSGANVLTF.

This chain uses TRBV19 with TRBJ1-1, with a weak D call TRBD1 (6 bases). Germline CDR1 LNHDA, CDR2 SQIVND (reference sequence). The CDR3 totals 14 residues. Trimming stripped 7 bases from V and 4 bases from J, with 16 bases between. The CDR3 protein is CASTQTGTFTEAFF. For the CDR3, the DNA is TGTGCCAGTACCCAAACCGGGACATTCACTGAAGCTTTCTTT.

The CDR3 region is CASSQWVDTEAFF. CDR3 sequence (DNA): TGTGCCAGCAGTCAATGGGTAGACACTGAAGCTTTCTTT. The chain has TRBV6-4 and TRBJ1-1; D gene unclear. Per germline, CDR1 MRHNA and CDR2 SNTAGT. V shed 5 bases and J shed 3 bases, with 10 bases lying between them. The CDR3 consists of 13 residues.

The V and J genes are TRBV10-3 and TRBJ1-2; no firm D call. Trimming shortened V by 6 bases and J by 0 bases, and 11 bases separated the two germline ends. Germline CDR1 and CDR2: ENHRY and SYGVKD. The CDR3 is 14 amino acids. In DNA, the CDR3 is TGTGCCATCAGCCGAGACATTGCTAACTATGGCTACACCTTC. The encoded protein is CAISRDIANYGYTF.

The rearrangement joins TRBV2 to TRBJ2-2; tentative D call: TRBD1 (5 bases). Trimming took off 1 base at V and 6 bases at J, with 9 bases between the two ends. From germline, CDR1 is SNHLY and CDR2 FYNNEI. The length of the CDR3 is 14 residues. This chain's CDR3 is CASSEEQEPGELFF. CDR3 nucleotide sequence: TGTGCCAGCAGTGAAGAACAGGAGCCCGGGGAGCTGTTTTTT.

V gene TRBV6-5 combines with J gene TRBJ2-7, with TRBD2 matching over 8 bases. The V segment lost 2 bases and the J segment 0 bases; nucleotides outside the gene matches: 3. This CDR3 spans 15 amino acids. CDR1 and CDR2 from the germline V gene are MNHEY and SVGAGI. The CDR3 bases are TGTGCCAGCAGTTACCTGGCGGGGGGCTCCTACGAGCAGTACTTC. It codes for CASSYLAGGSYEQYF.

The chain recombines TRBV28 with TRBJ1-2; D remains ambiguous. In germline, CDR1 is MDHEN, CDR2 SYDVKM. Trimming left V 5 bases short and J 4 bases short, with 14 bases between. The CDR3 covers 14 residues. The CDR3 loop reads CASSTNGNVYGYTF. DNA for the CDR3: TGTGCCAGCAGTACCAACGGGAACGTCTATGGCTACACCTTC.

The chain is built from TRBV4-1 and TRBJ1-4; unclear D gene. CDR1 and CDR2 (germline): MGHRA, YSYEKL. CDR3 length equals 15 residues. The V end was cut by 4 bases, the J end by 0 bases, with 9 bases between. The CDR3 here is CASSLPGATNEKLFF. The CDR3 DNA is TGCGCCAGCAGCCTGCCGGGAGCAACTAATGAAAAACTGTTTTTT.

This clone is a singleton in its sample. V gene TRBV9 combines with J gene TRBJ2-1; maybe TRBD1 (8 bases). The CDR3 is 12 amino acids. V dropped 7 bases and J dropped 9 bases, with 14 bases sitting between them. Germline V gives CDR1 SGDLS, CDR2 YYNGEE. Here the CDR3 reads CASGQGGSEQFF. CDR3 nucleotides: TGTGCCAGCGGACAGGGAGGGAGTGAGCAGTTCTTC. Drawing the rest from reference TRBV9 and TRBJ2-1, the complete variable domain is DSGVTQTPKHLITATGQRVTLRCSPRSGDLSVYWYQQSLDQGLQFLIQYYNGEERAKGNILERFSAQQFPDLHSELNLSSLELGDSALYFCASGQGGSEQFFGPGTRLTVL.